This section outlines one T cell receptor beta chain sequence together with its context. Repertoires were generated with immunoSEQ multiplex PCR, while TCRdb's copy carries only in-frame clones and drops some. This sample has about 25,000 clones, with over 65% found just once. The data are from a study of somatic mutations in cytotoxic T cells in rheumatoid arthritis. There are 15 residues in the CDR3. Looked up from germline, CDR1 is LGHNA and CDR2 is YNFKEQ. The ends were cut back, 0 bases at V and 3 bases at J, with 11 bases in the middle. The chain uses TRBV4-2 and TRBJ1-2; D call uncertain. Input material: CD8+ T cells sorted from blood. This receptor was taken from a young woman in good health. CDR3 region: CASSQDARSYYGYTF. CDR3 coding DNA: TGTGCCAGCAGCCAAGATGCTAGGAGTTACTATGGCTACACCTTC.